The entry below describes one TCR beta chain. With 5 bases clipped from V and 4 bases from J, the junction kept 10 bases outside the gene matches. The CDR3 has 15 amino acids. The germline V gene has CDR1 LNHDA and CDR2 SQIVND (reference sequence). Followed longitudinally, the Seattle patients had been enrolled during active infection. The entry originates in a study of blood T cell repertoires in COVID-19. Study details: Sites in the United States, Italy and Spain provided acute and convalescent COVID-19 samples.

As handled by the study authors: Scientists estimated how many nucleated cells there were by amplifying reference gene primers. TCRdb's copy holds only in-frame clones and misses some; the assay was immunoSEQ multiplex PCR. For V, J and clone size, that table is used; D and trimming come from the DNA. The data contain over 250,000 clones, approximately 90% of them singletons. The chain joins TRBV19 to TRBJ1-2, with 7 nucleotides matching TRBD1. The sample taken for sequencing was peripheral blood. The TCR originated in a woman in her twenties or thirties with COVID-19, enrolled during active disease. In DNA, the CDR3 is TGTGCCAGTAGTTCCTATCAACAGGGGTCCTATGGCTACACCTTC. Translation gives CASSSYQQGSYGYTF.